A selection of T cell receptor beta chains follows, all from one sample in a study of T cells in Graves' hyperthyroidism and ophthalmopathy. TCRdb reprocessed the multiplex PCR reads via MiXCR and lists one record per CDR3 protein. In the table there are around 500,000 distinct CDR3 sequences, 13% to 15% of which are singletons. Sequencing was done on a sample of blood. The receptors come from a woman in her late teens or twenties with Graves' hyperthyroidism. Both conserved end residues are part of each CDR3. Each record gives: V gene, J gene, clone size, CDR3 protein. Not all rows give a size; the values are once, few, many and, for expanded clones, a class.

TRBV12-3/TRBV12-4	TRBJ2-1	NA	CGSSLSSLAGGKSYNEQFF
TRBV12-3/TRBV12-4	TRBJ2-1	many	CASSQGTSGRLLFF
TRBV7-2	TRBJ1-4	many	CASSLDGTNEKLFF
TRBV5-1	TRBJ1-2	many	CASSPRQDPPGYTF
TRBV28	TRBJ2-7	NA	CASTLGGPQGSYEQYF
TRBV24-1	TRBJ2-5	many	CATSGMVAGHPQETQYF
TRBV2	TRBJ1-1	many	CASSESGYMNTEAFF
TRBV19	TRBJ2-5	NA	CASSAGVGETQYF
TRBV28	TRBJ1-2	many	CASSFLGSSYGYTF
TRBV28	TRBJ2-1	many	CASSKSRVGYGRDNEQFF
TRBV7-9	TRBJ1-1	NA	CASSPTGTSGDTEAFF
TRBV19	TRBJ2-1	NA	CASREGPGWMDEQFF
TRBV24-1	TRBJ2-7	many	CATSDSGTGSYEQYF
TRBV19	TRBJ1-2	NA	CASSMRRLVMRVYGYTF
TRBV15	TRBJ2-3	NA	CATSRDQHTDTQYF
TRBV5-5	TRBJ1-5	NA	CASSSKPRLPPDQPQHF
TRBV18	TRBJ1-2	NA	CASSPSASRGVNYGYTF
TRBV16	TRBJ2-1	few	CASSQSSGLEYNEQFF
TRBV19	TRBJ2-5	many	CASSTSGTGLESQYF
TRBV6-1	TRBJ2-3	many	CASSLGRTGVGDTQYF
TRBV7-8	TRBJ2-7	few	CASSLGHNYEQYF
TRBV6-2/TRBV6-3	TRBJ1-4	few	CASSYARPGNEKLFF
TRBV7-2	TRBJ1-2	NA	CASSLEPLHGYTF
TRBV3-1	TRBJ2-7	many	CASSQVIQGSYEQYF